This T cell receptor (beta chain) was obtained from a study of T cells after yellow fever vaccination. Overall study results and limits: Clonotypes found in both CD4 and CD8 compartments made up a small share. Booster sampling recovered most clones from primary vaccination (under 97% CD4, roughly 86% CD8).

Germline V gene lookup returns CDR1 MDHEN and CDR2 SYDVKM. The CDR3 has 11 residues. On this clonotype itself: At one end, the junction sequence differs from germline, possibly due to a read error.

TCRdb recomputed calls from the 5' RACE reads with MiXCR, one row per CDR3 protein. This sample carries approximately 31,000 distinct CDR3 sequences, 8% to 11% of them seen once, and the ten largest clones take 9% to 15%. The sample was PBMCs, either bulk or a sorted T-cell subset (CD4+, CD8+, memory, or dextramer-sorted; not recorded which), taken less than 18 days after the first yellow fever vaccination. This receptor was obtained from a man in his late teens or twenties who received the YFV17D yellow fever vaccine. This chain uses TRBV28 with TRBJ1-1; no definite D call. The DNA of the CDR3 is TGTTCCAGCAGTTTTCGAGGTGGGGCTTTCTTT. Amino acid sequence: CSSSFRGGAFF. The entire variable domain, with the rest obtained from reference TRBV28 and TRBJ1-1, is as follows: DVKVTQSSRYLVKRTGEKVFLECVQDMDHENMFWYRQDPGLGLRLIYFSYDVKMKEKGDIPEGYSVSREKKERFSLILESASTNQTSMYLCSSSFRGGAFFGQGTRLTVV.